Below are 4 T cell receptor beta chains sequenced from a single sample in a study of T-cell memory formation after mild COVID-19. Using its own MiXCR run on the 5' RACE reads, TCRdb lists one record per CDR3 protein. The data contain 470,000 or so distinct CDR3 sequences, 15% to 20% of them singletons. Sequences were obtained from PBMCs or a T cell subset sorted from them (not recorded which). All receptors derive from a man younger than 30 who had mild COVID-19 (a few samples of this study predate the infection). Cell type and time point are not known.

This clonotype was detected ten times or more. The chain is built from TRBV5-6 and TRBJ2-5; 15 nucleotides match TRBD2. Trimming at V came to 4 bases and at J to 4 bases, leaving 5 bases not matched to a gene. This CDR3 is 16 amino acids long. Germline lookup yields CDR1 SGHDT and CDR2 YYEEEE. CDR3 sequence: CASSVGTSGGTETQYF. CDR3 nucleotide sequence: TGTGCCAGCAGCGTCGGGACTAGCGGGGGGACAGAGACCCAGTACTTC. Supplemented by reference TRBV5-6 and TRBJ2-5, the full variable domain reads DAGVTQSPTHLIKTRGQQVTLRCSPKSGHDTVSWYQQALGQGPQFIFQYYEEEERQRGNFPDRFSGHQFPNYSSELNVNALLLGDSALYLCASSVGTSGGTETQYFGPGTRLLVL.

A few counts support this clonotype. The V gene is TRBV20-1, the J gene TRBJ2-5; D gene ambiguous. The germline V gene has CDR1 DFQATT and CDR2 SNEGSKA (reference sequence). The CDR3 is 13 amino acids. V was pared by 6 bases and J by 5 bases, with 16 bases between. CDR3: CSAAVRLRETQYF. CDR3 in DNA: TGCAGTGCCGCGGTCCGCCTACGGGAGACCCAGTACTTC.

The chain recombines TRBV5-1 with TRBJ2-1; D is possibly TRBD1 or TRBD2 (5 bases each). The CDR3 totals 16 residues. Trimming left V 2 bases short and J 7 bases short, with 19 bases between. Germline V lookup: CDR1 SGHRS, CDR2 YFSETQ. CDR3 loop: CASSFHGGPVGNEQFF. CDR3 DNA: TGCGCCAGCAGCTTCCATGGGGGTCCTGTGGGGAATGAGCAGTTCTTC.

The gene calls are TRBV5-1 and TRBJ2-3, with a tentative D call TRBD1 (6 bases). The CDR3 has 17 amino acids. V was pared by 0 bases and J by 0 bases, with 14 bases between. Germline CDR1 and CDR2: SGHRS and YFSETQ. In nucleotides, the CDR3 is TGCGCCAGCAGCTTGGCCGCACCGGGACACAGCACAGATACGCAGTATTTT. Amino acids: CASSLAAPGHSTDTQYF.